This TCR beta chain stems from a study of T cells in Graves' hyperthyroidism and ophthalmopathy. Study conclusions and caveats: A model using 13 V-J features told ophthalmopathy apart from stable hyperthyroidism.

Deletions cut 3 bases from V and 10 bases from J, with 16 bases between. The CDR3 sequence is 14 residues long. The table lists this clonotype with many counts. Its antigen is as yet unknown. Authors of the study amplified TCR beta CDR3 regions from RNA transcripts. HTBI primers drove first-round RT-PCR of the TCR CDR3. TCRdb analysed the multiplex PCR reads with MiXCR anew, one entry per CDR3 protein. The sample consists of over 700,000 distinct CDR3 sequences, around 38% of them appearing once. Absent ophthalmopathy progression within 18 months defined stable Graves' hyperthyroidism. Diagnoses rested on clinical symptoms, serum thyroxine and TRAb, thyroid ultrasound and orbital computed tomography.

The TCR originated in a young man with Graves' hyperthyroidism. The material sequenced was blood. The chain links TRBV12-3 or TRBV12-4 to TRBJ1-5, with no clear D. The CDR3 region is CASSFREEISPQHF. CDR3 nucleotides: TGTGCCAGCAGTTTTCGGGAGGAAATCAGCCCCCAGCATTTT.